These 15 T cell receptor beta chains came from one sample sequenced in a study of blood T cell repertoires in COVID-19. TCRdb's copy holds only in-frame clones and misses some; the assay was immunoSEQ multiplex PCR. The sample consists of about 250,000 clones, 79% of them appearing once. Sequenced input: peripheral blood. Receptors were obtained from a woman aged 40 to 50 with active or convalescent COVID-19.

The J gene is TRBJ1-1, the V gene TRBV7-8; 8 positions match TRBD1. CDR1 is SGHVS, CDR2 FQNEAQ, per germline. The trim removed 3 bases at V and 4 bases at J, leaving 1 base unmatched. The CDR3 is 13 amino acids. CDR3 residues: CASSFDRGTEAFF. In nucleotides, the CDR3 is TGTGCCAGCAGCTTTGACAGGGGCACTGAAGCTTTCTTT.

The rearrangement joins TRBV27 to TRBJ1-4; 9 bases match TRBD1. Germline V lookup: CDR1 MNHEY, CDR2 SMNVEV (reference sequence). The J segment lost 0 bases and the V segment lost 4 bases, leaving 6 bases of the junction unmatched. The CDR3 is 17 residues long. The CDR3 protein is CASSSGQGTPTNEKLFF. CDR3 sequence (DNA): TGTGCCAGCAGTTCTGGACAGGGGACGCCAACTAATGAAAAACTGTTTTTT. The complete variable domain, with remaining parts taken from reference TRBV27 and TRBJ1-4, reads EAQVTQNPRYLITVTGKKLTVTCSQNMNHEYMSWYRQDPGLGLRQIYYSMNVEVTDKGDVPEGYKVSRKEKRNFPLILESPSPNQTSLYFCASSSGQGTPTNEKLFFGSGTQLSVL.

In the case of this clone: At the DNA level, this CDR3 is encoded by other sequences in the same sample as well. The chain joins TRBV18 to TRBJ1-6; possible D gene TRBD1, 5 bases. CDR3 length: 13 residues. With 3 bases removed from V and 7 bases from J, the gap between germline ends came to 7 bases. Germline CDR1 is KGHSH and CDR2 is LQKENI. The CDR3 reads CASSPAGNSPLHF. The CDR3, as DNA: TGTGCCAGCTCACCCGCAGGGAATTCACCCCTCCACTTT.

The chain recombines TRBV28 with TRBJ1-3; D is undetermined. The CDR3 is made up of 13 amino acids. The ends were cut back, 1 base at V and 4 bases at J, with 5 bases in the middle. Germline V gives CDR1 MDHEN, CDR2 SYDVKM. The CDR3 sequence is CASSLLAGNTIYF. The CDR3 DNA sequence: TGTGCCAGCAGTTTATTGGCCGGAAACACCATATATTTT. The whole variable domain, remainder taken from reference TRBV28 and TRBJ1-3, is DVKVTQSSRYLVKRTGEKVFLECVQDMDHENMFWYRQDPGLGLRLIYFSYDVKMKEKGDIPEGYSVSREKKERFSLILESASTNQTSMYLCASSLLAGNTIYFGEGSWLTVV.

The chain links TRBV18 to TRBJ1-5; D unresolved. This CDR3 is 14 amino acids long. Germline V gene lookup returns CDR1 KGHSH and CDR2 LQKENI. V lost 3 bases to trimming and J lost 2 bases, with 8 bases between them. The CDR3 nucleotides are TGTGCCAGCTCACCTAACCGGGGCAATCAGCCCCAGCATTTT. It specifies CASSPNRGNQPQHF. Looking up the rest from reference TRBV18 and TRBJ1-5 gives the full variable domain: NAGVMQNPRHLVRRRGQEARLRCSPMKGHSHVYWYRQLPEEGLKFMVYLQKENIIDESGMPKERFSAEFPKEGPSILRIQQVVRGDSAAYFCASSPNRGNQPQHFGDGTRLSIL.

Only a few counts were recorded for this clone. The CDR3, as DNA: TGTGCCTGGAGTGTCAAGGGAGAGAACACCTTC. Residues: CAWSVKGENTF. The V call is TRBV30, the J call TRBJ1-2; D remains ambiguous. V lost 0 bases and J 12 bases, leaving 11 bases between the germline ends. In germline, CDR1 is GTSNPN, CDR2 SVGIG (reference sequence). The CDR3 covers 11 residues.

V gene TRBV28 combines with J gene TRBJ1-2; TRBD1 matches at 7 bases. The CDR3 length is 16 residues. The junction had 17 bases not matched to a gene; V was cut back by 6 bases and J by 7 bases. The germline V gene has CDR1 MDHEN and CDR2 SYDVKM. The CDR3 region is CASSARTGNLYFGYTF. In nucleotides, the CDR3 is TGTGCCAGCAGCGCACGGACAGGAAACCTCTATTTTGGCTACACCTTC.

CDR3 nucleotides: TGTGCCAGCAGCCGTAACAGGGGAGGCACAGATACGCAGTATTTT. Its translation: CASSRNRGGTDTQYF. The rearrangement joins TRBV6-5 to TRBJ2-3; 7 positions match TRBD1. The CDR3 contains 15 residues. Germline CDR1 and CDR2: MNHEY and SVGAGI. With V trimmed by 6 bases and J by 1 base, 7 bases remained unmatched.

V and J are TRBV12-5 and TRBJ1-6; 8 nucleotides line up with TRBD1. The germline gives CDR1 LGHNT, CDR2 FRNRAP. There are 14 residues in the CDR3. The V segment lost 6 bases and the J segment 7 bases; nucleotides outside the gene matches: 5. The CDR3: CASGPGQENSPLHF. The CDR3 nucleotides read TGTGCTAGTGGCCCGGGACAGGAGAATTCACCCCTCCACTTT.

CDR3 coding DNA: TGTGCCAGCAGTTCCACCTCGAGGGGCTACACCTTC. It yields the protein CASSSTSRGYTF. V is TRBV6-5 and J is TRBJ1-2; unclear D gene. Trimming pared 4 bases from V and 8 bases from J, leaving 11 bases between. Germline V gives CDR1 MNHEY, CDR2 SVGAGI. This CDR3 comprises 12 residues.

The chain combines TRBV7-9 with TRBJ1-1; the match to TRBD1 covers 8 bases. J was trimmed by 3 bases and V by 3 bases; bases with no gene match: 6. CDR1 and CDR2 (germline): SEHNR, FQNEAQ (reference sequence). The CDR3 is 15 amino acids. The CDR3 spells CASSFRTGLDTEAFF. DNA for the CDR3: TGTGCCAGCAGCTTTCGGACAGGGCTGGACACTGAAGCTTTCTTT. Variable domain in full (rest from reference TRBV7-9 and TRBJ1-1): DTGVSQNPRHKITKRGQNVTFRCDPISEHNRLYWYRQTLGQGPEFLTYFQNEAQLEKSRLLSDRFSAERPKGSFSTLEIQRTEQGDSAMYLCASSFRTGLDTEAFFGQGTRLTVV.

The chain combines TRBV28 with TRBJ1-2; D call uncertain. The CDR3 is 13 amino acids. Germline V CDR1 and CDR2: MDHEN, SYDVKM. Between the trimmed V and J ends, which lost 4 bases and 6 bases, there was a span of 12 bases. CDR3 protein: CASSSLRGDGYTF. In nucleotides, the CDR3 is TGTGCCAGCAGTTCCCTGAGAGGTGATGGCTACACCTTC.

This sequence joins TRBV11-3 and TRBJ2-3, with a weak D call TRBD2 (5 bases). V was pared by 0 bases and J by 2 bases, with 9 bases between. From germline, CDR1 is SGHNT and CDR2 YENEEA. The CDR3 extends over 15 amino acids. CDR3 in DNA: TGTGCCAGCAGCTTAGAGGGGAGAGACACAGATACGCAGTATTTT. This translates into CASSLEGRDTDTQYF.

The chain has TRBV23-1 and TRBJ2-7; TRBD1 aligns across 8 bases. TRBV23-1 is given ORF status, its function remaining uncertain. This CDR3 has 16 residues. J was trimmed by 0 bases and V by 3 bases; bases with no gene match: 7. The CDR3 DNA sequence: TGCGCCAGCAGTCACGACAGGGGTTTTTACTCCTACGAGCAGTACTTC. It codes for CASSHDRGFYSYEQYF.

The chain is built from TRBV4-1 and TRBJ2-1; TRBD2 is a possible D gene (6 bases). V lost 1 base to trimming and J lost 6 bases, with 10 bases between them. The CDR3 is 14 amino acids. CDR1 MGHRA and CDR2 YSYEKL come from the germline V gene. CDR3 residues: CASSQGLLANEQFF. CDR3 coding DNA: TGCGCCAGCAGCCAAGGCCTACTAGCCAATGAGCAGTTCTTC.